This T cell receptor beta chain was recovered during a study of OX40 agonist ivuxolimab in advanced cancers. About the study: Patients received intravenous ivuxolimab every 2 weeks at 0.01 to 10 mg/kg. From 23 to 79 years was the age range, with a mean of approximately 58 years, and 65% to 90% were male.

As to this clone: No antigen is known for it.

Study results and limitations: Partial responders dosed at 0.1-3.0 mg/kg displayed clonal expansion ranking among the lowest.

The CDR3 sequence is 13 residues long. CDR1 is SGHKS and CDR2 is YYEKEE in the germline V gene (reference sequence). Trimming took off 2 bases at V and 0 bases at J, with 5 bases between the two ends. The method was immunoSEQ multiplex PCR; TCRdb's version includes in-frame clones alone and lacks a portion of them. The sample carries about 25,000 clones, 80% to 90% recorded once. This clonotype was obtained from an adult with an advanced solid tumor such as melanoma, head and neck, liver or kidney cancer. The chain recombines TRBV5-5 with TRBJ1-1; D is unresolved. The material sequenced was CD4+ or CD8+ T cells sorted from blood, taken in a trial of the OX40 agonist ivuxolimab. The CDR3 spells CASSFDMNTEAFF. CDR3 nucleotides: TGTGCCAGCAGCTTCGATATGAACACTGAAGCTTTCTTT.